These 26 T cell receptor beta chains were all obtained from the same sample, sequenced in a study of cytomegalovirus exposure and HLA in healthy donors. A multiplex PCR was run with 60 Vbeta primers and 13 Jbeta primers. Sequencing used immunoSEQ multiplex PCR; TCRdb keeps in-frame clones, though not all of them. Found here are around 140,000 clones, approximately 87% of them singletons; the top ten hold roughly 5.2%. The sequenced sample consisted of PBMCs. The source is a woman younger than 45 in good health and CMV-seronegative.

Points on this clone: A junction end diverges from the germline sequence, so it may reflect a read error. This sequence joins TRBV4-3 and TRBJ2-5; 10 nucleotides match TRBD2. Looked up from germline, CDR1 is LGHNA and CDR2 is YSLEER. The CDR3 covers 15 residues. CDR3 nucleotides: TGCGCCAGCAGCCAAGAACTAGCGGGACAAGGGACCCAGTACTTC. Translation gives CASSQELAGQGTQYF.

The chain carries TRBV7-2 and TRBJ1-1, with 7 bases identical to TRBD1. V was pared by 2 bases and J by 0 bases, with 6 bases of the junction left unmatched. The germline V gene has CDR1 SGHTA and CDR2 FQGNSA. The CDR3 length is 16 residues. CDR3 DNA sequence: TGTGCCAGCAGCTTACACAGGGGTATGGTGAACACTGAAGCTTTCTTT. Protein product: CASSLHRGMVNTEAFF. Together with reference TRBV7-2 and TRBJ1-1, the CDR3 gives the full variable domain: GAGVSQSPSNKVTEKGKDVELRCDPISGHTALYWYRQSLGQGLEFLIYFQGNSAPDKSGLPSDRFSAERTGGSVSTLTIQRTQQEDSAVYLCASSLHRGMVNTEAFFGQGTRLTVV.

The chain links TRBV21-1 to TRBJ1-5. TRBV21-1 is noted as a pseudogene. CDR3 length: 15 amino acids. The CDR3 sequence: CASSKCCLEAQPQHF. CDR3 nucleotide sequence: TGTGCCAGCAGCAAATGTTGCCTTGAAGCTCAGCCCCAGCATTTT.

The chain couples TRBV18 to TRBJ1-1; 8 nucleotides agree with TRBD1. With V trimmed by 5 bases and J by 1 base, 12 bases remained unmatched. Germline V gene data show CDR1 as KGHSH and CDR2 as LQKENI. This CDR3 region has 17 residues. This chain's CDR3 is CASSELLAGTGNTEAFF. CDR3 DNA: TGTGCCAGCTCAGAGCTTTTAGCCGGGACAGGGAACACTGAAGCTTTCTTT. The whole variable domain, remainder taken from reference TRBV18 and TRBJ1-1, is NAGVMQNPRHLVRRRGQEARLRCSPMKGHSHVYWYRQLPEEGLKFMVYLQKENIIDESGMPKERFSAEFPKEGPSILRIQQVVRGDSAAYFCASSELLAGTGNTEAFFGQGTRLTVV.

Comment on this clone: In the same sample, other DNA sequences code for this CDR3. V is TRBV6-5 and J is TRBJ1-1, with 7 bases that match TRBD1. CDR1 is MNHEY, CDR2 SVGAGI, per germline. This CDR3 spans 12 amino acids. The V and J ends lost 2 bases and 6 bases, in that order; junction bases with no gene match: 0. This CDR3 reads CASSYQGAEAFF. The CDR3 DNA reads TGTGCCAGCAGTTACCAGGGGGCTGAAGCTTTCTTT.

The genes are TRBV19 and TRBJ2-7; TRBD1 matches 8 bases. The length of the CDR3 is 15 residues. Per the germline V gene, CDR1 is LNHDA and CDR2 is SQIVND (reference sequence). V dropped 5 bases and J dropped 7; count of bases not matched to a gene: 13. Here the CDR3 reads CASSWGGQGAKEQYF. CDR3 DNA sequence: TGTGCCAGTAGTTGGGGCGGACAGGGCGCGAAGGAGCAGTACTTC.

A word on this clone: A read error may account for a junction end that differs from germline. The chain couples TRBV7-9 to TRBJ2-7; TRBD1 is a possible D gene (7 bases). The germline gives CDR1 SEHNR, CDR2 FQNEAQ (reference sequence). The CDR3 loop spans 14 amino acids. The CDR3 reads CSSSLSQGGYEQYF. DNA for the CDR3: TGTTCCAGCAGCTTAAGCCAGGGGGGCTACGAGCAGTACTTC.

This clone has just a few counts. The chain links TRBV7-9 to TRBJ2-7, with 7 bases that match TRBD1. The CDR3 is made up of 12 amino acids. Trimming took 9 bases from V and 1 from J; bases not matched to a gene: 3. Germline V CDR1 and CDR2: SEHNR, FQNEAQ (reference sequence). The CDR3 protein is CASNRGSYEQYF. For the CDR3, the DNA is TGTGCCAGTAACAGGGGTTCCTACGAGCAGTACTTC.

The chain joins TRBV7-9 to TRBJ1-6; 7 bases align to TRBD1. Germline assignment: CDR1 SEHNR and CDR2 FQNEAQ (reference sequence). The CDR3 has 18 amino acids. Trimming took 2 bases from V and 4 from J; bases not matched to a gene: 11. CDR3 in DNA: TGTGCCAGCAGCTTAATTTCGCCCAGGGACAGTTATAATTCACCCCTCCACTTT. Protein sequence: CASSLISPRDSYNSPLHF.

The chain combines TRBV29-1 with TRBJ1-4; 9 positions agree with TRBD1. This CDR3 region has 14 residues. J lost 7 bases, V lost 1 base, and 4 bases had no gene match. CDR1 is SQVTM, CDR2 ANQGSEA, per germline. The CDR3 nucleotides are TGCAGCGTTGAAGCCGGGACAGGGCGTGAAAAACTGTTTTTT. Protein: CSVEAGTGREKLFF.

The chain links TRBV6-6 to TRBJ1-5, with 9 positions matching TRBD1. The CDR3 runs 15 residues. Germline values: CDR1 MNHNY, CDR2 SVGAGI (reference sequence). Trimming removed 6 bases from V and 7 bases from J; junction bases left unmatched: 10. The CDR3 DNA follows: TGTGCCAGCAGGGAGCAAGGGACAGGGAGCCAGCCCCAGCATTTT. Residues: CASREQGTGSQPQHF.

The chain joins TRBV6-6 to TRBJ2-2; TRBD1 aligns across 7 bases. Germline V lookup: CDR1 MNHNY, CDR2 SVGAGI (reference sequence). V shed 2 bases and J 2 bases; nucleotides not matched to a gene: 5. The CDR3 covers 16 residues. CDR3 protein: CASSYRDSTNTGELFF. The CDR3 DNA reads TGTGCCAGCAGTTACCGGGACAGCACTAACACCGGGGAGCTGTTTTTT.

The rearrangement uses TRBV6-5 and TRBJ1-5; TRBD1 is a possible D gene (6 bases). CDR1 is MNHEY, CDR2 SVGAGI, per germline. V shed 6 bases and J shed 6 bases, with 12 bases lying between them. The CDR3 extends over 13 amino acids. CDR3 loop: CASSRGEGQPQHF. The CDR3 DNA follows: TGTGCCAGCAGCAGGGGCGAGGGTCAGCCCCAGCATTTT.

CDR3 region: CASSGTDYGYTF. The CDR3 coding sequence is TGTGCCAGCAGCGGGACAGACTATGGCTACACCTTC. The rearrangement uses TRBV2 and TRBJ1-2, with TRBD1 matching over 7 bases. V gave up 6 bases and J gave up 3 bases; unmatched junction bases: 1. This CDR3 is 12 amino acids long. Germline CDR1 reads SNHLY; CDR2 reads FYNNEI.

V gene TRBV30 combines with J gene TRBJ2-7; TRBD1 matches 9 bases. V trimming: 2 bases; J trimming: 1 base; junction bases outside the gene matches: 9. Per germline, CDR1 GTSNPN and CDR2 SVGIG (reference sequence). This CDR3 has 16 amino acids. The CDR3: CAWSSPGQGISYEQYF. CDR3 bases: TGTGCCTGGAGTTCTCCGGGACAGGGCATTTCCTACGAGCAGTACTTC.

The chain links TRBV7-2 to TRBJ1-2; 10 nucleotides line up with TRBD1. The CDR3 totals 17 residues. Trimming at V came to 5 bases and at J to 2 bases, leaving 11 bases not matched to a gene. Germline CDR1 SGHTA, CDR2 FQGNSA. This CDR3 is CASSPGTGVYFNYGYTF. The CDR3 coding sequence is TGTGCCAGCAGCCCGGGGACAGGGGTCTACTTCAACTATGGCTACACCTTC.

This clone was detected only once. The rearrangement joins TRBV19 to TRBJ2-5, with TRBD1 matching over 9 bases. The CDR3 length is 13 residues. Trimming took 8 bases from V and 1 from J; bases not matched to a gene: 2. Germline values: CDR1 LNHDA, CDR2 SQIVND (reference sequence). The CDR3 reads CASQGQGQETQYF. The CDR3 DNA sequence: TGTGCCAGTCAGGGACAGGGCCAAGAGACCCAGTACTTC.

This sequence joins TRBV5-4 and TRBJ1-1, with 9 bases that match TRBD1. J lost 5 bases, V lost 6 bases, and 11 bases had no gene match. The germline CDR1 and CDR2 sequences are SGHNT and YYREEE (reference sequence). The CDR3 runs to 15 residues. The CDR3: CASKKGQGVGTEAFF. The CDR3 DNA reads TGTGCCAGCAAGAAGGGACAGGGCGTGGGAACTGAAGCTTTCTTT.

The chain employs TRBV29-1 and TRBJ1-1; 9 bases fit TRBD1. The germline V gene encodes CDR1 SQVTM and CDR2 ANQGSEA. Trimming at V came to 4 bases and at J to 4 bases, leaving 13 bases not matched to a gene. The CDR3 contains 16 residues. Here the CDR3 reads CSVGRWDREAGTEAFF. The CDR3 region has the DNA TGCAGCGTTGGAAGGTGGGACAGGGAAGCGGGCACTGAAGCTTTCTTT. The variable domain in full, completed from reference TRBV29-1 and TRBJ1-1, reads SAVISQKPSRDICQRGTSLTIQCQVDSQVTMMFWYRQQPGQSLTLIATANQGSEATYESGFVIDKFPISRPNLTFSTLTVSNMSPEDSSIYLCSVGRWDREAGTEAFFGQGTRLTVV.

This chain connects TRBV7-8 to TRBJ1-2; 9 bases are shared with TRBD1. J was trimmed by 5 bases and V by 5 bases; bases with no gene match: 9. The CDR3 has 15 amino acids. Germline CDR1 is SGHVS and CDR2 is FQNEAQ. In DNA, the CDR3 is TGTGCCAGCAGCCCGCGGACAGGGGTGAATTATGGCTACACCTTC. Protein sequence: CASSPRTGVNYGYTF.

This rearrangement joins TRBV6-6 to TRBJ1-1, with 7 bases aligning to TRBD1. Germline CDR1 MNHNY, CDR2 SVGAGI (reference sequence). The CDR3 contains 14 residues. Germline trimming cut 4 bases from V and 3 bases from J; bases unmatched to any gene: 5. Here the CDR3 reads CASSWRGRYTEAFF. The CDR3 region has the DNA TGTGCCAGCAGTTGGAGGGGGCGGTACACTGAAGCTTTCTTT.

The chain joins TRBV18 to TRBJ1-6; a possible D gene is TRBD1 (6 bases). From germline, CDR1 is KGHSH and CDR2 LQKENI. V shed 6 bases and J shed 5 bases, with 14 bases lying between them. The CDR3 sequence is 15 residues long. The CDR3 DNA reads TGTGCCAGCTCTGGTTGGACAGTAGATAATTCACCCCTCCACTTT. Translating gives CASSGWTVDNSPLHF. The whole variable domain, remainder taken from reference TRBV18 and TRBJ1-6, is NAGVMQNPRHLVRRRGQEARLRCSPMKGHSHVYWYRQLPEEGLKFMVYLQKENIIDESGMPKERFSAEFPKEGPSILRIQQVVRGDSAAYFCASSGWTVDNSPLHFGNGTRLTVT.

The rearrangement links TRBV6-6 to TRBJ2-5; D remains ambiguous. The J call may be in error: the DNA end matches TRBJ2-7 better. Germline V lookup: CDR1 MNHNY, CDR2 SVGAGI (reference sequence). This CDR3 has 12 amino acids. The CDR3 region is CASSYSSNEQYF. DNA of the CDR3: TGTGCCAGCAGTTACTCGAGCAACGAGCAGTACTTC.

This sequence joins TRBV28 and TRBJ2-2; D might be TRBD1 (5 bases). V shed 3 bases and J shed 9 bases, with 8 bases lying between them. Germline V gives CDR1 MDHEN, CDR2 SYDVKM. The CDR3 spans 12 residues. CDR3 sequence (DNA): TGTGCCAGCAGTTTGGCAGGGAGGGAGCTGTTTTTT. Translating gives CASSLAGRELFF.

In this sample, this clone turned up a few times. The chain carries TRBV6-6 and TRBJ1-4, with D perhaps TRBD1 (5 bases). V dropped 6 bases and J dropped 8 bases, with 22 bases sitting between them. Germline CDR1 is MNHNY and CDR2 is SVGAGI (reference sequence). There are 16 residues in the CDR3. CDR3 region: CASSHLRQPGREKLFF. DNA of the CDR3: TGTGCCAGCAGCCACCTCCGACAGCCCGGGAGGGAAAAACTGTTTTTT.

V is TRBV7-2 and J is TRBJ2-3; TRBD1 matches at 7 bases. The V and J ends lost 4 bases and 1 base, in that order; junction bases with no gene match: 11. Looked up from germline, CDR1 is SGHTA and CDR2 is FQGNSA. This CDR3 spans 17 amino acids. The CDR3 DNA is TGTGCCAGCAGCTCGGTCTTAGGGGGCGTGGGCACAGATACGCAGTATTTT. Protein product: CASSSVLGGVGTDTQYF.